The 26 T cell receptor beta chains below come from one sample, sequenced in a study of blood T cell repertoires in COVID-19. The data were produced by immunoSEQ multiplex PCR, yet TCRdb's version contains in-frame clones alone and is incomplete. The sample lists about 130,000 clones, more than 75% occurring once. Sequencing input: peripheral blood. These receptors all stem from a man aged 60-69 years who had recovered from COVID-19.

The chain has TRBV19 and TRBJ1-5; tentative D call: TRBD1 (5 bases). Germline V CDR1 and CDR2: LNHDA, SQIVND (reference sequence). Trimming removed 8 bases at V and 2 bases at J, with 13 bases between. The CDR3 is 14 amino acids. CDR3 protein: CASGHTGGNQPQHF. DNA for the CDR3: TGTGCCAGTGGCCACACAGGTGGCAATCAGCCCCAGCATTTT.

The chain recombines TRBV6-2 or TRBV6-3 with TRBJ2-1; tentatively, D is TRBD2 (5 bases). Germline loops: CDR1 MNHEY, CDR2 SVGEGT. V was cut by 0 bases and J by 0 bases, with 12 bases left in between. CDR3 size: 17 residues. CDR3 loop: CASSYSPRGFSYNEQFF. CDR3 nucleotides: TGTGCCAGCAGTTACTCCCCCCGGGGTTTCTCCTACAATGAGCAGTTCTTC.

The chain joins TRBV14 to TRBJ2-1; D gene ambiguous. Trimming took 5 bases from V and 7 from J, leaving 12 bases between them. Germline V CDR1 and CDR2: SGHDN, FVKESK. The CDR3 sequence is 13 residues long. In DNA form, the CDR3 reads TGTGCCAGCAGCTGGAGCATGATGAATGAGCAGTTCTTC. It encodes CASSWSMMNEQFF.

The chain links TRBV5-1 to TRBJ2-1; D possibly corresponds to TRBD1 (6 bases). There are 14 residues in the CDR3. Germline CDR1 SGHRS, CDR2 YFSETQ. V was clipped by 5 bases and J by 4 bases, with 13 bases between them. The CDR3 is CASSPQGRYNEQFF. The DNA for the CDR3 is TGCGCCAGCAGTCCACAGGGTCGGTACAATGAGCAGTTCTTC.

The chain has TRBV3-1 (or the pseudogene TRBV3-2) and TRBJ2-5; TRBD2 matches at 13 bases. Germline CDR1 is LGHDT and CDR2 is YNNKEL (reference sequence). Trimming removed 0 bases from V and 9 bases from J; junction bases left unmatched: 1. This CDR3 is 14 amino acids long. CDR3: CASSQDTSGGAQYF. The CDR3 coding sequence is TGTGCCAGCAGCCAAGATACTAGCGGGGGGGCCCAGTACTTC.

DNA for the CDR3: TGTGCCAGCAGCTTGGAACTAGCGGAGGGCACAGATACGCAGTATTTT. Translation: CASSLELAEGTDTQYF. The chain combines TRBV5-4 with TRBJ2-3; TRBD2 matches 8 bases. V was pared by 0 bases and J by 1 base, with 4 bases of the junction left unmatched. Germline CDR1 SGHNT, CDR2 YYREEE (reference sequence). The CDR3 has 16 amino acids.

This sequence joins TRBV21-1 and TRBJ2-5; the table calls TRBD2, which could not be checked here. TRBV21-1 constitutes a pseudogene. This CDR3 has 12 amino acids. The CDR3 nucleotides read TGTGCCAGCAGCTCGACGGGGGAGACCCAGTACTTC. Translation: CASSSTGETQYF.

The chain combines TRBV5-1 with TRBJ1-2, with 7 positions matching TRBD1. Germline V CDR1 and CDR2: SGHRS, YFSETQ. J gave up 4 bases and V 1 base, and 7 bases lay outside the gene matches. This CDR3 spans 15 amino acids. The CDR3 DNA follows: TGCGCCAGCAGCTTGATTAGGGGGCGCGGCTATGGCTACACCTTC. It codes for CASSLIRGRGYGYTF.

In DNA, the CDR3 is TGTGCCAGCAGTAACCGACAGGCCTTCCAAGAGACCCAGTACTTC. Encoded protein: CASSNRQAFQETQYF. The chain recombines TRBV27 with TRBJ2-5, with a possible D match to TRBD1 (6 bases). This CDR3 spans 15 amino acids. The germline CDR1 and CDR2 sequences are MNHEY and SMNVEV (reference sequence). Trimming took 5 bases from V and 1 from J, leaving 14 bases between them.

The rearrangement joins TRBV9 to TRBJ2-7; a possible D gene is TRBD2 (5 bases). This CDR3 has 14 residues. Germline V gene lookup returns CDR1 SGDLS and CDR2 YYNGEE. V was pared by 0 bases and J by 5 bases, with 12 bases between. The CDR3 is CASSVAALGDEQYF. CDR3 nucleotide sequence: TGTGCCAGCAGCGTAGCGGCCCTCGGGGACGAGCAGTACTTC.

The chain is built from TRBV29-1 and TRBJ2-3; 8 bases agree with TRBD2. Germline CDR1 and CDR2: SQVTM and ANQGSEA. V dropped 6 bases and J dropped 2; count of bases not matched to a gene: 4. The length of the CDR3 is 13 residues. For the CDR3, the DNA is TGCAGCGTGTTCGGGGGGGCCACAGATACGCAGTATTTT. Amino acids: CSVFGGATDTQYF.

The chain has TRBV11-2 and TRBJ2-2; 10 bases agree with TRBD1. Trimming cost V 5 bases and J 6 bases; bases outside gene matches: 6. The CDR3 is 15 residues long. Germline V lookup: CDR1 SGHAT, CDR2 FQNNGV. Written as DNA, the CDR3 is TGTGCCAGCAGCCCAGGACAGGGGGGGGCCGGGGAGCTGTTTTTT. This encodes CASSPGQGGAGELFF.

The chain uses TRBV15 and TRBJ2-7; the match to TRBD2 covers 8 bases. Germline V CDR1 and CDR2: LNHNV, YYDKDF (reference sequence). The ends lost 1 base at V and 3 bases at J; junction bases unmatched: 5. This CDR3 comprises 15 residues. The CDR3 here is CATSRGEAGVYEQYF. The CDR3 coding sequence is TGTGCCACCAGCAGAGGGGAAGCGGGAGTCTACGAGCAGTACTTC.

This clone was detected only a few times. Here the CDR3 reads CASSPQGTDTYNEQFF. DNA for the CDR3: TGTGCCAGCAGCCCCCAGGGGACCGATACGTACAATGAGCAGTTCTTC. V usage is TRBV7-2 and J usage is TRBJ2-1, with a weak D call TRBD1 (6 bases). The CDR3 is made up of 16 amino acids. Germline CDR1 SGHTA, CDR2 FQGNSA. Trimming took off 5 bases at V and 4 bases at J, with 18 bases between the two ends.

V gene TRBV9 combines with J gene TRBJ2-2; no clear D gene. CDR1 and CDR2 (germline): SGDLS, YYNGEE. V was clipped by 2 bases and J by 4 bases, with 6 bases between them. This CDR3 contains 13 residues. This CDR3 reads CASSVAPTGELFF. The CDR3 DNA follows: TGTGCCAGCAGCGTGGCCCCCACCGGGGAGCTGTTTTTT.

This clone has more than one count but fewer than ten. The CDR3 DNA is TGTGCCAGCAGCCAAGATCGAGACAGCTCTGGAAACACCATATATTTT. Translation: CASSQDRDSSGNTIYF. The chain carries TRBV4-2 and TRBJ1-3; D possibly corresponds to TRBD1 (5 bases). V gave up 0 bases and J gave up 0 bases, with 9 bases separating them. The germline V gene encodes CDR1 LGHNA and CDR2 YNFKEQ. The CDR3 sequence is 16 residues long.

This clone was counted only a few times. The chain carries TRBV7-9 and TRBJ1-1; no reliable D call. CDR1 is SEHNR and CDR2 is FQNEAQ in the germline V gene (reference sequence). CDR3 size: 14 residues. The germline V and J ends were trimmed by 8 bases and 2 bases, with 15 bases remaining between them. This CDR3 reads CASLPGSLNTEAFF. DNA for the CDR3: TGTGCCAGCCTCCCGGGGAGCCTAAACACTGAAGCTTTCTTT.

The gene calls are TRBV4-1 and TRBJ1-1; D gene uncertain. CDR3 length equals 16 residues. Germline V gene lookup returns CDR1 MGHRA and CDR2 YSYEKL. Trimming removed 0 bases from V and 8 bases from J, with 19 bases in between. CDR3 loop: CASSQDSNRPLSEAFF. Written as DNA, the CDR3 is TGCGCCAGCAGCCAAGATAGTAACAGACCTCTGAGCGAAGCTTTCTTT.

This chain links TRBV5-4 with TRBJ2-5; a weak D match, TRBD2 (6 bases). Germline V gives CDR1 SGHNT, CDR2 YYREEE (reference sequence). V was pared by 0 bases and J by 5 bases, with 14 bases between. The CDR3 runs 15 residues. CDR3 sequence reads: CASSLGGAAGETQYF. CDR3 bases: TGTGCCAGCAGCTTGGGCGGGGCGGCGGGGGAGACCCAGTACTTC.

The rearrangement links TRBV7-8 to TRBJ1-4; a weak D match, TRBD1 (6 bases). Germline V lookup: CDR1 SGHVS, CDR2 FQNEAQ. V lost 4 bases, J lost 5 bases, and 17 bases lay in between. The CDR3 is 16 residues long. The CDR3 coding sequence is TGTGCCAGCAGCTCACACACTGGACAGAAGAATGAAAAACTGTTTTTT. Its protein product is CASSSHTGQKNEKLFF.

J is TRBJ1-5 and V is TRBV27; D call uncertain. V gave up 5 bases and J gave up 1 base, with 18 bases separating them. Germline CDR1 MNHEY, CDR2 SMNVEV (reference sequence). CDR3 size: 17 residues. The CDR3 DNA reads TGTGCCAGCAGTCCCCTTAACTACATGGAAAGCAATCAGCCCCAGCATTTT. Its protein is CASSPLNYMESNQPQHF.

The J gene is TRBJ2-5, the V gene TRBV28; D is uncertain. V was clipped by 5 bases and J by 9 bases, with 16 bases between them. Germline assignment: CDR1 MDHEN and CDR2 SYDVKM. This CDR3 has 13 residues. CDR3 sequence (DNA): TGTGCCAGCAGTCAGTCGTCTAGAAGTGCCCAGTACTTC. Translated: CASSQSSRSAQYF.

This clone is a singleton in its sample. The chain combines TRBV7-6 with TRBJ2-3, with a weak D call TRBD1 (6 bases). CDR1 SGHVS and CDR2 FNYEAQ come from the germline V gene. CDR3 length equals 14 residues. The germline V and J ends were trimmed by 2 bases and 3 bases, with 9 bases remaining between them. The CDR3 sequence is CASSLWQGTDTQYF. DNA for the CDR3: TGTGCCAGCAGCTTATGGCAGGGGACAGATACGCAGTATTTT.

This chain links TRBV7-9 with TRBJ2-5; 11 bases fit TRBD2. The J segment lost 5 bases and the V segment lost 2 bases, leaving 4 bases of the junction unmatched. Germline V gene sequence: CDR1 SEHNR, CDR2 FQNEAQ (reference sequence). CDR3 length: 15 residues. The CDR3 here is CASSLLAGGTETQYF. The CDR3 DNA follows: TGTGCCAGCAGCTTACTAGCGGGAGGAACTGAGACCCAGTACTTC.

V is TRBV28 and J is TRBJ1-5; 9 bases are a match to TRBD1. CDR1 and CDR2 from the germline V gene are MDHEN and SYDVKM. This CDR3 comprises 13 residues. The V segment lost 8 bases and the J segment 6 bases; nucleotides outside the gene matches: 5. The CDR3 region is CASDRGFGQPQHF. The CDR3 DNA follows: TGTGCCAGCGACAGGGGGTTTGGTCAGCCCCAGCATTTT.

CDR3 coding DNA: TGTGCCAGCAGCTCCGCAGGGGTAGTTCGCTATGGCTACACCTTC. Its translation: CASSSAGVVRYGYTF. V usage is TRBV5-8 and J usage is TRBJ1-2; a possible D gene is TRBD1 (6 bases). The CDR3 loop spans 15 amino acids. V lost 3 bases and J 4 bases, leaving 16 bases between the germline ends. From germline, CDR1 is SGHTS and CDR2 YDEGEE.